This paragraph covers one T cell receptor beta chain sequence. This clone appeared a single time. Its cognate antigen has yet to be identified. Base qualities were left out, and no much larger clone turns up one base away. Read against the paper, the sample's time point label means: around 2 years on ibrutinib. For TCR beta library preparation, approximately 2 micrograms of genomic DNA were isolated from cryopreserved PBMCs. Longitudinal blood samples from CLL patients on ibrutinib monotherapy were analyzed using high-throughput TCR beta sequencing. The patients were enrolled in a single-center, open-label phase 2 trial of ibrutinib monotherapy. The data are from a study of cytotoxic CD8 clonotypes in ibrutinib-treated CLL (dated by TCRdb to about 2021). Notes on the research overall: The cohort included roughly 15 treatment-naive and fewer than 12 relapsed/refractory patients; approximately 17 were IGHV unmutated. Responses were partial in around 25 patients and complete in 2; after median around 66 months follow-up, about 14 stayed in remission and roughly twelve progressed. Response samples were obtained after a median of 12 months of treatment, with a range of roughly 6 to 36 months. On average, each sample yielded 255,043 productive templates and tens of thousands of productive rearrangements. Of the roughly 90 participants in the trial, 25 to 30 had longitudinal samples available. Cryopreserved peripheral blood mononuclear cells were collected at three points: before therapy, at response, and at either sustained remission or disease progression. All remission and progressive disease samples were collected while patients were still receiving ibrutinib. Paper-wide results and their limitations: At baseline, clonality was higher than in age-matched healthy donors and showed a strong correlation with circulating CD8+ T-cell counts. An increase in clonality was observed at ibrutinib response, with clonality remaining stable during sustained remission and falling back toward baseline at progression. Lymph node repertoires were not examined, and the timing of sampling was not matched between patients in sustained remission and those whose disease progressed. Public clonotypes were rare and either contracted or stayed stable during treatment, and the rise in clonality at ibrutinib response reflected the expansion of private clonotypes.

The germline ends are 11 bases apart after V is trimmed by 3 bases and J by 3 bases. The CDR3 holds 13 amino acids from the cysteine to the phenylalanine. Kept here is only the CDR3 DNA, which spans 39 bases and is read in frame from base 1. CDR1 and CDR2 were assigned from the germline V gene (reference sequence) as GTSNPN and SVGIG. The goal of deep resolution MiSeq sequencing was a depth between 1 in 1 million and 1 in 200,000 T cells, and coverage averaged 10x per clonotype. The immunoSEQ hsTCRB Kit was used to generate TCR beta libraries. The authors' analysis ran thus. ImmunoSEQ Data Assistant and ImmunoSEQ Analyzer were used for data analysis, and V, D and J genes were assigned according to IMGT definitions. Clonality, with values ranging from 0 to 1, was calculated as one minus the normalized Shannon entropy of productive rearrangement frequencies. Only overrepresented clonotypes making up at least 0.05% of the repertoire of each patient were included in the public clonotype analysis. Repertoires from approximately 12 age-matched healthy donors in immuneACCESS were used as clonality controls. Held by TCRdb, this immuneACCESS table contains in-frame sequences only and omits some clones. Under half of the omission traces to an unresolved V gene where checked; the cause of the rest is unknown. V and J calls and clone size are given by that table; D and trimming were obtained from the DNA. Here the sample has about 76,000 clones; less than 85% occur a single time. The top ten clones comprise approximately 35% of the sample.

The sequencing used PBMCs, collected after 24 months of ibrutinib treatment. Recombination linked TRBV30 to TRBJ1-1, with TRBD1 as a weak D call on 5 bases. This TCR was recovered from a human donor with chronic lymphocytic leukemia. The CDR3 is CAWSSMGDTEAFF. The DNA reads TGTGCCTGGAGCTCGATGGGGGACACTGAAGCTTTCTTT.